This TCR beta chain was identified during a study of PD-L1 blockade in urothelial cancer. Overall study: Among blood samples, the median T cell count was roughly 150,000.

Germline CDR1 reads LNHDA; CDR2 reads SQIVND (reference sequence). The V and J ends lost 5 bases and 2 bases respectively, with 3 bases between them. The CDR3 has 12 amino acids. This clone rates as medium-sized. Using immunoSEQ multiplex PCR, the repertoire was profiled, and TCRdb retains in-frame clones only, with some absent. The data contain 60,000 or so clones, 82% of them seen just once; the ten biggest clones take up approximately 4%. The chain carries TRBV19 and TRBJ2-2; no clear D. Specimen: PBMCs, collected around atezolizumab (anti-PD-L1) treatment. This clonotype was sampled from a man in his 70s with urothelial cancer. In DNA form, the CDR3 reads TGTGCCAGTAGTTCAAACACCGGGGAGCTGTTTTTT. It yields the protein CASSSNTGELFF.